Each of the 5 T cell receptor beta chains below was sequenced from the same sample in a study of shared clonotypes between healthy human individuals. Some clones are missing from TCRdb's copy, which holds only in-frame ones; the method was immunoSEQ multiplex PCR. This table has some 2.4 million clones, more than 85% appearing once. The specimen was naive CD4+ T cells from PBMCs. The subset here: CD45RA+ positively selected. The receptors here all came from a young man in good health. Some clones in this sample may be carry-over from other donors' samples.

As for this clone: Other DNA sequences from this sample encode an identical CDR3 as well. The rearrangement joins TRBV18 to TRBJ2-3, with D possibly TRBD2 on 6 matching bases. The V end lost 3 bases, the J end lost 3 bases, and 7 bases lay between the germline ends. CDR1 is KGHSH, CDR2 LQKENI, per germline. The CDR3 extends over 13 amino acids. The DNA for the CDR3 is TGTGCCAGCTCACCTGGGGGGACAGATACGCAGTATTTT. Amino acids: CASSPGGTDTQYF.

The J gene is TRBJ2-7, the V gene TRBV14; 7 positions match TRBD2. The CDR3 has 16 amino acids. The germline V gene encodes CDR1 SGHDN and CDR2 FVKESK. J gave up 1 base and V 1 base, and 7 bases lay outside the gene matches. CDR3 protein: CASSQGWGLKSYEQYF. Here the CDR3 DNA reads TGTGCCAGCAGCCAAGGGTGGGGACTAAAGTCCTACGAGCAGTACTTC.

The chain links TRBV7-9 to TRBJ2-5, with D perhaps assigned TRBD1 or TRBD2 (7 bases each). From germline, CDR1 is SEHNR and CDR2 FQNEAQ (reference sequence). The CDR3 spans 15 residues. Trimming took 5 bases from V and 4 from J, leaving 17 bases between them. In nucleotides, the CDR3 is TGTGCCAGCAGCCTTCAATCCAGGGGGGGAGAGACCCAGTACTTC. Translating it yields CASSLQSRGGETQYF.

With regard to this clone: Other DNA sequences in the same sample also yield this CDR3. This chain connects TRBV9 to TRBJ2-5, with TRBD2 identical over 11 bases. V lost 2 bases to trimming and J lost 2 bases; unmatched junction nucleotides: 5. The CDR3 extends over 16 amino acids. Per germline, CDR1 SGDLS and CDR2 YYNGEE. CDR3 nucleotide sequence: TGTGCCAGCAGCGTGGCTAGCGGGAGGCATCAAGAGACCCAGTACTTC. It specifies CASSVASGRHQETQYF.

To note about this clone: This same CDR3 is encoded by further DNA sequences in the sample. The chain has TRBV2 and TRBJ2-3; 8 positions match TRBD2. Germline values: CDR1 SNHLY, CDR2 FYNNEI. Unmatched junction bases numbered 0, after V lost 4 bases and J lost 0 bases. This CDR3 is 14 amino acids long. In DNA form, the CDR3 reads TGTGCCAGCAGTGCTAGCGGGAGCACAGATACGCAGTATTTT. It yields the protein CASSASGSTDTQYF.